The 3 T cell receptor beta chains below were found in one sample sequenced in a study of vaccination effects on CD4 cells after COVID-19. Antigen-specific CD4+ T cells expanded by the ViraFEST assay with viral peptide pools were then sequenced. Upon completion of around eleven days in culture, CD4+ T cells were isolated. Everyone in the study got two shots of either the BNT162b2 or mRNA-1273 vaccine. Generated by immunoSEQ multiplex PCR, the TCRdb table keeps only in-frame clones and is missing some. The data hold approximately 15,000 clones, with more than 60% observed a single time. Their target antigens are unknown. Here the sequenced sample was CD4+ T cells from PBMCs cultured with HCoV-NL63 spike peptides, taken after COVID-19 vaccination. Receptors were obtained from a human donor who received a COVID-19 vaccine.

The chain links TRBV19 to TRBJ2-5, with a possible D match to TRBD1 (5 bases). The CDR3 length is 20 residues. V lost 0 bases and J lost 2, with 25 bases in between. Germline CDR1 LNHDA, CDR2 SQIVND (reference sequence). The CDR3 region has the DNA TGTGCCAGTAGTATAGATGCAGGGTCCAAACCCAAAAAGCCACAAGAGACCCAGTACTTC. Translation: CASSIDAGSKPKKPQETQYF.

There are a few counts of this clone. The gene calls are TRBV5-1 and TRBJ1-3, with TRBD1 matching over 7 bases. Per germline, CDR1 SGHRS and CDR2 YFSETQ. The V gene end was trimmed by 3 bases and the J gene end by 2 bases; junction bases not matched to a gene: 11. The CDR3 has 17 amino acids. CDR3 amino acids: CASSSTLGQEAGNTIYF. The CDR3 bases are TGCGCCAGCAGCTCGACCCTAGGACAGGAAGCTGGAAACACCATATATTTT.

This clone was seen more than once but under ten times. Other nucleotide sequences from this sample produce the same CDR3. The rearrangement links TRBV5-1 to TRBJ1-1; D may be TRBD1 (5 bases). CDR1 and CDR2 (germline): SGHRS, YFSETQ. V was cut by 0 bases and J by 4 bases, with 10 bases left in between. The CDR3 sequence is 14 residues long. The CDR3 protein is CASSLAAGGTEAFF. The CDR3 DNA reads as TGCGCCAGCAGCTTGGCGGCGGGGGGCACTGAAGCTTTCTTT. Full variable domain (missing parts from reference TRBV5-1 and TRBJ1-1): KAGVTQTPRYLIKTRGQQVTLSCSPISGHRSVSWYQQTPGQGLQFLFEYFSETQRNKGNFPGRFSGRQFSNSRSEMNVSTLELGDSALYLCASSLAAGGTEAFFGQGTRLTVV.